Below are 9 T cell receptor beta chains sequenced from a single sample in a study of T cells in Graves' hyperthyroidism and ophthalmopathy. Amplification of TCR beta CDR3 regions was performed using RNA transcripts as template. Researchers ran a first-round RT-PCR on the TCR CDR3 using the HTBI primer set. TCRdb called the multiplex PCR reads again in MiXCR, with one record for every CDR3 protein. The table has more than 300,000 distinct CDR3 sequences, roughly 13% seen once; the top ten hold roughly 8.3%. Sequencing used blood. Source of these receptors: a woman aged 18-29 years with Graves' hyperthyroidism.

This clonotype showed up many times. This chain uses TRBV18 with TRBJ2-3; D is unclear. Germline loops: CDR1 KGHSH, CDR2 LQKENI. The CDR3 runs 12 residues. V was trimmed by 2 bases and J by 4 bases, leaving 4 bases between them. The CDR3 here is CASSPIADTQYF. The CDR3 DNA reads TGTGCCAGCTCACCAATCGCAGATACGCAGTATTTT.

This clonotype has only one observation. One base away lies a much larger clone, so this may be a sequencing read error. The gene calls are TRBV6-8 and TRBJ1-2, with D hard to call. This CDR3 has 13 residues. Germline V gene data show CDR1 as MNHGY and CDR2 as SAAAGT. For the CDR3, the DNA is TGTGCCGGCAGTTACGGGGTAGAGGCTGGCTACACCTTC. Protein product: CAGSYGVEAGYTF.

This clonotype was found many times. The chain employs TRBV20-1 and TRBJ2-7; TRBD2 aligns across 13 bases. This CDR3 spans 15 amino acids. Germline-derived CDR1 and CDR2 are DFQATT and SNEGSKA (reference sequence). Trimming cost V 6 bases and J 3 bases; bases outside gene matches: 8. The chain's CDR3 is CSAETSGGLRYEQYF. For the CDR3, the DNA is TGCAGTGCAGAGACTAGCGGGGGGCTCCGCTACGAGCAGTACTTC.

This clonotype was recorded at least ten times. This chain uses TRBV29-1 with TRBJ1-1; unclear D gene. The V end lost 7 bases, the J end lost 0 bases, and 6 bases lay between the germline ends. Germline V gene lookup returns CDR1 SQVTM and CDR2 ANQGSEA. The CDR3 has 11 amino acids. This chain's CDR3 is CSGVVNTEAFF. CDR3 coding DNA: TGCAGCGGGGTCGTGAACACTGAAGCTTTCTTT.

The CDR3 loop reads CASTGDRVGTEAFF. The CDR3 coding sequence is TGTGCCAGCACCGGAGACAGGGTCGGCACTGAAGCTTTCTTT. The chain combines TRBV2 with TRBJ1-1; 7 positions match TRBD1. V dropped 7 bases and J dropped 4; count of bases not matched to a gene: 9. Per the germline V gene, CDR1 is SNHLY and CDR2 is FYNNEI. This CDR3 spans 14 amino acids.

This chain joins TRBV6-5 and TRBJ2-2; 13 bases match TRBD2. The CDR3 spans 16 residues. V dropped 4 bases and J dropped 5; count of bases not matched to a gene: 4. In germline, CDR1 is MNHEY, CDR2 SVGAGI. The CDR3 spells CASSFRTSGRTGELFF. The CDR3, as DNA: TGTGCCAGCAGTTTCCGGACTAGCGGGAGAACCGGGGAGCTGTTTTTT.

V usage is TRBV18 and J usage is TRBJ2-1; D might be TRBD2 (6 bases). This CDR3 contains 18 residues. Germline V CDR1 and CDR2: KGHSH, LQKENI. Trimming pared 3 bases from V and 3 bases from J, leaving 21 bases between. The CDR3 coding sequence is TGTGCCAGCTCACCCTACTCGGGACTTTCTAATAACTACAATGAGCAGTTCTTC. The encoded protein is CASSPYSGLSNNYNEQFF.

The J gene is TRBJ2-3, the V gene TRBV19; D could derive from TRBD1 or TRBD2 (5 bases each). Germline CDR1 LNHDA, CDR2 SQIVND (reference sequence). V dropped 11 bases and J dropped 8 bases, with 23 bases sitting between them. This CDR3 is 14 amino acids long. The chain's CDR3 is CACAGTVALGTQYF. For the CDR3, the DNA is TGTGCCTGCGCCGGGACCGTTGCCTTGGGTACGCAGTATTTT.

The genes are TRBV24-1 and TRBJ2-7; 11 bases align to TRBD1. The CDR3 is 16 residues long. Germline V gene data show CDR1 as KGHDR and CDR2 as SFDVKD. The V and J ends lost 2 bases and 4 bases, in that order; junction bases with no gene match: 6. CDR3 DNA sequence: TGTGCCACCAGTGATTCCTACGGACAGGGGGCGTACGAGCAGTACTTC. The encoded protein is CATSDSYGQGAYEQYF.